This T cell receptor beta chain was sequenced for a study of blood T cell repertoires in COVID-19. For the study at large: Researchers got acute and convalescent COVID-19 samples from the United States, Italy and Spain. PBMCs, B-cell-depleted T cells, or T cells provided the cDNA or gDNA that made up the material.

Participants spanned ages about 18 to 90 years and resided in roughly 22 US areas. Authors' analysis steps: Nucleated cell number was recorded as an estimate derived from reference gene primer amplification. The repertoire was sequenced with immunoSEQ multiplex PCR; TCRdb's copy has only in-frame clones and lacks some. V, J and clone size are those of that table, while D and trimming were read from the DNA. The table records 300,000 to 350,000 clones, 90% of them present only once. The source material was PBMCs or T cells enriched from blood (not recorded which). This TCR was recovered from a woman younger than 35 with acute COVID-19.

The CDR3 reads CAWTNGAGGSDTQYF. CDR3 DNA sequence: TGTGCCTGGACCAACGGGGCGGGAGGCTCAGATACGCAGTATTTT. V usage is TRBV30 and J usage is TRBJ2-3, with 8 positions matching TRBD2. After removal of 4 bases from V and 4 bases from J, the junction contained 10 bases not matched to a gene. The CDR3 loop spans 15 amino acids. Germline CDR1 and CDR2: GTSNPN and SVGIG (reference sequence).